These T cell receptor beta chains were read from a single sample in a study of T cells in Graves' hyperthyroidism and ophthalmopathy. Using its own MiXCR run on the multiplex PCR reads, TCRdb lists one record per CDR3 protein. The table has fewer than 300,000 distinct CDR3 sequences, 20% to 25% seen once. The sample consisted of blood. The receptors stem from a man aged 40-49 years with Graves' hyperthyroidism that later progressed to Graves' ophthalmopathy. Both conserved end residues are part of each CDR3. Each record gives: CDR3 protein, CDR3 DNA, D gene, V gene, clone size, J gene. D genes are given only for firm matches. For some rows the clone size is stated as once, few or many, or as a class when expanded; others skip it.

CDR3 protein: CATSRDKGLGQPQHF; CDR3 DNA: TGTGCCACCAGCAGAGATAAGGGGCTAGGTCAGCCCCAGCATTTT; D gene: NA; V gene: TRBV15; clone size: many; J gene: TRBJ1-5
CDR3 protein: CASSTGSENSGANVLTF; CDR3 DNA: TGTGCCAGCTCGACAGGGTCTGAAAACTCTGGGGCCAACGTCCTGACTTTC; D gene: TRBD1; V gene: TRBV11-1; clone size: NA; J gene: TRBJ2-6
CDR3 protein: CAIGRGENTEAFF; CDR3 DNA: TGTGCCATCGGGCGGGGAGAGAACACTGAAGCTTTCTTT; D gene: NA; V gene: TRBV10-3; clone size: many; J gene: TRBJ1-1
CDR3 protein: CASSFPGGPYEQYF; CDR3 DNA: TGTGCCAGCAGTTTTCCGGGGGGGCCCTACGAGCAGTACTTC; D gene: TRBD2; V gene: TRBV28; clone size: many; J gene: TRBJ2-7
CDR3 protein: CASSLGTNYGYTF; CDR3 DNA: TGCGCCAGCAGCTTGGGGACCAACTATGGCTACACCTTC; D gene: NA; V gene: TRBV5-1; clone size: many; J gene: TRBJ1-2
CDR3 protein: CASTPRHFF; CDR3 DNA: TGTGCCAGCACCCCTAGGCACTTCTTC; D gene: NA; V gene: TRBV5-6; clone size: many; J gene: TRBJ1-2
CDR3 protein: CASSFSQGLFLHF; CDR3 DNA: TGTGCCAGCAGTTTCTCGCAGGGGCTGTTCCTCCACTTT; D gene: NA; V gene: TRBV28; clone size: NA; J gene: TRBJ1-6
CDR3 protein: CAWTETGSNTEAFF; CDR3 DNA: TGTGCCTGGACCGAGACAGGGTCGAACACTGAAGCTTTCTTT; D gene: TRBD1; V gene: TRBV30; clone size: many; J gene: TRBJ1-1
CDR3 protein: CASSLVVGQTYQETQYF; CDR3 DNA: TGTGCCAGCAGCTTGGTGGTAGGGCAAACGTACCAAGAGACCCAGTACTTC; D gene: NA; V gene: TRBV5-5; clone size: many; J gene: TRBJ2-5
CDR3 protein: CPEVGGFNTEAFF; CDR3 DNA: TGTCCCGAGGTTGGGGGTTTTAACACTGAAGCTTTCTTT; D gene: NA; V gene: TRBV11-3; clone size: many; J gene: TRBJ1-1
CDR3 protein: CASSLPPTPERVTEAFF; CDR3 DNA: TGTGCCAGCAGCTTACCCCCTACTCCAGAAAGGGTTACTGAAGCTTTCTTT; D gene: NA; V gene: TRBV11-1; clone size: few; J gene: TRBJ1-1
CDR3 protein: CASSWDRGGGGYTF; CDR3 DNA: TGTGCCAGCAGTTGGGACAGGGGAGGGGGCGGCTACACCTTC; D gene: TRBD1; V gene: TRBV12-3/TRBV12-4; clone size: NA; J gene: TRBJ1-2
CDR3 protein: CASRVGSRETQYF; CDR3 DNA: TGTGCCAGCAGAGTAGGTTCAAGGGAGACCCAGTACTTC; D gene: NA; V gene: TRBV12-3/TRBV12-4; clone size: NA; J gene: TRBJ2-5
CDR3 protein: CASSFSGKRTYEQYF; CDR3 DNA: TGTGCCAGCAGTTTTAGCGGGAAGCGTACCTACGAGCAGTACTTC; D gene: TRBD2; V gene: TRBV28; clone size: NA; J gene: TRBJ2-7
CDR3 protein: CSANPPAGAGEETQYF; CDR3 DNA: TGCAGTGCTAACCCACCGGCTGGGGCGGGAGAAGAGACCCAGTACTTC; D gene: TRBD2; V gene: TRBV20-1; clone size: many; J gene: TRBJ2-5
CDR3 protein: CASSPERAEAFF; CDR3 DNA: TGTGCCAGCAGCCCCGAGCGGGCTGAAGCTTTCTTT; D gene: NA; V gene: TRBV7-9; clone size: many; J gene: TRBJ1-1
CDR3 protein: CASSLREVGNQPQHF; CDR3 DNA: TGTGCCAGCAGTCTCAGGGAGGTCGGCAATCAGCCCCAGCATTTT; D gene: NA; V gene: TRBV2; clone size: NA; J gene: TRBJ1-5
CDR3 protein: CATSVGGLSSYEQYF; CDR3 DNA: TGTGCCACCAGTGTCGGGGGGTTAAGCTCCTACGAGCAGTACTTC; D gene: TRBD2; V gene: TRBV24-1; clone size: NA; J gene: TRBJ2-7
CDR3 protein: CASSSLGRTIEQYF; CDR3 DNA: TGTGCCAGCAGTTCCCTCGGGCGAACCATCGAGCAGTACTTC; D gene: NA; V gene: TRBV12-3/TRBV12-4; clone size: many; J gene: TRBJ2-7
CDR3 protein: CASSSIGGMMYEQYF; CDR3 DNA: TGTGCCAGCAGTTCCATTGGGGGCATGATGTACGAGCAGTACTTC; D gene: NA; V gene: TRBV6-5; clone size: NA; J gene: TRBJ2-7